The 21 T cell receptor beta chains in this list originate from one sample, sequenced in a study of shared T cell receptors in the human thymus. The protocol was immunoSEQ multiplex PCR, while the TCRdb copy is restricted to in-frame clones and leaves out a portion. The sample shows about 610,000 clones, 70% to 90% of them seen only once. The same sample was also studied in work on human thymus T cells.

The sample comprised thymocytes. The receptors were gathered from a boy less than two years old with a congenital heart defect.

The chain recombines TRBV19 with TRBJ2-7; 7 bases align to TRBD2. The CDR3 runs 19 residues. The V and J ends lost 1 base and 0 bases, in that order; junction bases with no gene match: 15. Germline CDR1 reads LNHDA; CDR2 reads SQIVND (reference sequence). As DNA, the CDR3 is TGTGCCAGTAGTATAGGCCCTACCCTAGCGGTCAATAGCTCCTACGAGCAGTACTTC. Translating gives CASSIGPTLAVNSSYEQYF. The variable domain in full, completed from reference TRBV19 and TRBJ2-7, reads DGGITQSPKYLFRKEGQNVTLSCEQNLNHDAMYWYRQDPGQGLRLIYYSQIVNDFQKGDIAEGYSVSREKKESFPLTVTSAQKNPTAFYLCASSIGPTLAVNSSYEQYFGPGTRLTVT.

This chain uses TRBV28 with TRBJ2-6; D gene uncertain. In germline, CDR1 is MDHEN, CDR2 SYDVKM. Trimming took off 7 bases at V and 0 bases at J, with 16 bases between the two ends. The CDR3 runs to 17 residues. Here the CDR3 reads CASTRGLPISGANVLTF. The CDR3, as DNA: TGTGCCAGCACCCGTGGGCTTCCTATCTCTGGGGCCAACGTCCTGACTTTC.

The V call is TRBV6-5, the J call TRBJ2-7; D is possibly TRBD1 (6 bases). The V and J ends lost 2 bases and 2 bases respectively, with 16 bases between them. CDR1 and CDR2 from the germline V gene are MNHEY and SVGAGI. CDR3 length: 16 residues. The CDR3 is CASSYMNWHRAYEQYF. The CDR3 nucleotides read TGTGCCAGCAGTTACATGAACTGGCACAGGGCCTACGAGCAGTACTTC.

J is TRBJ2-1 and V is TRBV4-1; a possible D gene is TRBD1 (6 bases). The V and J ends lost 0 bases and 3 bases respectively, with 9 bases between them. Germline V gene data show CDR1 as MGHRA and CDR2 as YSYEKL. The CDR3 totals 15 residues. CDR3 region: CASSQDRQVYNEQFF. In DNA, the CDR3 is TGCGCCAGCAGCCAAGATCGACAGGTCTACAATGAGCAGTTCTTC.

CDR3 region: CASSRQGAYEQYF. The CDR3 nucleotides read TGCGCCAGCAGCCGACAGGGGGCCTACGAGCAGTACTTC. The chain couples TRBV10-2 to TRBJ2-7; 9 nucleotides line up with TRBD1. V lost 6 bases, J lost 2 bases, and 2 bases stayed unmatched. The CDR3 is made up of 13 amino acids. Germline CDR1 is WSHSY and CDR2 is SAAADI.

The CDR3 nucleotides are TGCGCCAGCAGCCAGGAAAAACTAGGGCTGGGTAATGAAAAACTGTTTTTT. Its protein product is CASSQEKLGLGNEKLFF. The V and J genes are TRBV4-1 and TRBJ1-4; D is uncertain. Germline-derived CDR1 and CDR2 are MGHRA and YSYEKL. The V gene lost 3 bases and the J gene lost 4 bases, with 18 bases spanning the gap. The CDR3 consists of 17 residues.

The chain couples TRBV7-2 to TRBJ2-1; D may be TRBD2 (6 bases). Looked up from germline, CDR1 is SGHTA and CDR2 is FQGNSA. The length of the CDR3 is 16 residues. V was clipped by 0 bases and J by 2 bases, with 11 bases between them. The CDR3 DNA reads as TGTGCCAGCAGCTTAGCCAGCGGGCCTACCTACAATGAGCAGTTCTTC. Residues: CASSLASGPTYNEQFF.

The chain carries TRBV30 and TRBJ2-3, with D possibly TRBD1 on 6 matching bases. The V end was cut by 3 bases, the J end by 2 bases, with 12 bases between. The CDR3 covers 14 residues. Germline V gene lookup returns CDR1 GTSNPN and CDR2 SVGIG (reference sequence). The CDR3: CAWRGGQNTDTQYF. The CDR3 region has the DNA TGTGCCTGGAGAGGCGGACAGAACACAGATACGCAGTATTTT.

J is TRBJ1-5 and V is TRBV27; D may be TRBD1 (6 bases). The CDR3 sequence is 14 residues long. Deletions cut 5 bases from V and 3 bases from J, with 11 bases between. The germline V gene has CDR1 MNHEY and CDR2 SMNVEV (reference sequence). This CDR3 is CASSARGLNQPQHF. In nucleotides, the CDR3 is TGTGCCAGCAGTGCCAGGGGCCTCAATCAGCCCCAGCATTTT.

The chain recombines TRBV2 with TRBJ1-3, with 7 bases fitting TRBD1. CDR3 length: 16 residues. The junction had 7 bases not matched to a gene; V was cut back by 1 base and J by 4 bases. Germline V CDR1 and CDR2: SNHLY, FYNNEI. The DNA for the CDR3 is TGTGCCAGCAGTGAAGTAAGACAGGGCCTAGGAAACACCATATATTTT. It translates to CASSEVRQGLGNTIYF. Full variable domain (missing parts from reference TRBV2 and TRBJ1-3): EPEVTQTPSHQVTQMGQEVILRCVPISNHLYFYWYRQILGQKVEFLVSFYNNEISEKSEIFDDQFSVERPDGSNFTLKIRSTKLEDSAMYFCASSEVRQGLGNTIYFGEGSWLTVV.

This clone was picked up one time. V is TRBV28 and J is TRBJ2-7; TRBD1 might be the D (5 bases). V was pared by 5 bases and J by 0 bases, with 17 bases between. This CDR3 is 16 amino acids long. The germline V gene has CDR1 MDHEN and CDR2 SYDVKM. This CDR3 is CASSRQGPPHSYEQYF. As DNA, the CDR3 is TGTGCCAGCAGTCGCCAGGGTCCTCCTCACTCCTACGAGCAGTACTTC.

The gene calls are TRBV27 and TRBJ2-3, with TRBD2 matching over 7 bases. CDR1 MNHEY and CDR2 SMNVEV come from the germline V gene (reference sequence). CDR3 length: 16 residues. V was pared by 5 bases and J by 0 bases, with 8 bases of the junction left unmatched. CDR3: CASSPSGGTSTDTQYF. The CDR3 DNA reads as TGTGCCAGCAGTCCTTCGGGGGGAACTAGCACAGATACGCAGTATTTT.

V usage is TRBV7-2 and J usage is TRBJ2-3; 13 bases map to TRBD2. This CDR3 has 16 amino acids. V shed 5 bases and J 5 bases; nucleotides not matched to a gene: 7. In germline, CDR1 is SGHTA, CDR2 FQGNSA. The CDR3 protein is CASSLGLAGLGDTQYF. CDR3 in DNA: TGTGCCAGCAGCCTGGGACTAGCGGGACTCGGAGATACGCAGTATTTT.

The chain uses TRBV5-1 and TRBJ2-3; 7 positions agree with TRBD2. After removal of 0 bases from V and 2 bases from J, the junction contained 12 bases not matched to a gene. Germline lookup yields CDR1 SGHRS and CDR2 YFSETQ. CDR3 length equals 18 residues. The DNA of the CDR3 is TGCGCCAGCAGCTTGGTTCCCTTTGGAGCGGGGTACACAGATACGCAGTATTTT. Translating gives CASSLVPFGAGYTDTQYF.

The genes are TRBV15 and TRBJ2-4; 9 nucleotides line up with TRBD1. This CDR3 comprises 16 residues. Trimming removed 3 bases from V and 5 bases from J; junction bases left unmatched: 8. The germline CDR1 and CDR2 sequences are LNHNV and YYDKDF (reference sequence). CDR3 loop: CATSSRARDRENIQYF. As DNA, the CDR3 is TGTGCCACCAGCAGCCGAGCCCGGGACAGGGAAAACATTCAGTACTTC.

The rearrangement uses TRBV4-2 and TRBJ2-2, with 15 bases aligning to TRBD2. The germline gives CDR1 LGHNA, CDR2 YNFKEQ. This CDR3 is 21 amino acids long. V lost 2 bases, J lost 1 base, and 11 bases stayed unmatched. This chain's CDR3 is CASSQLIRTSGRARNTGELFF. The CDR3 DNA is TGTGCCAGCAGCCAACTCATACGGACTAGCGGGAGGGCCAGGAACACCGGGGAGCTGTTTTTT.

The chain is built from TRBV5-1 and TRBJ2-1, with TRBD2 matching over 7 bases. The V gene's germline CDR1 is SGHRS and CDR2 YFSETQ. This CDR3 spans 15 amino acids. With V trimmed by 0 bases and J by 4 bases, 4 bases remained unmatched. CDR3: CASSLAFGGYNEQFF. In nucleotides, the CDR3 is TGCGCCAGCAGCTTGGCTTTCGGGGGGTACAATGAGCAGTTCTTC.

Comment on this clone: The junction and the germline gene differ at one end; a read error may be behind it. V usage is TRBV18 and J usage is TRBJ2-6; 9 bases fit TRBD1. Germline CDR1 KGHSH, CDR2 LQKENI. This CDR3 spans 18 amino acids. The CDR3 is CASSTPGTGYTGANVLTF. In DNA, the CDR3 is TGTGCCAGCTCAACACCCGGGACAGGGTACACTGGGGCCAACGTCCTGACTTTC.

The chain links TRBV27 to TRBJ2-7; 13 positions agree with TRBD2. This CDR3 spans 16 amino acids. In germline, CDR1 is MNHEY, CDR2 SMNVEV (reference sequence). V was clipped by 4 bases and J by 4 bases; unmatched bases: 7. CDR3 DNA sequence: TGTGCCAGCAGTTCCGATACTAGCGGGAGGGTTTACGAGCAGTACTTC. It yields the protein CASSSDTSGRVYEQYF.

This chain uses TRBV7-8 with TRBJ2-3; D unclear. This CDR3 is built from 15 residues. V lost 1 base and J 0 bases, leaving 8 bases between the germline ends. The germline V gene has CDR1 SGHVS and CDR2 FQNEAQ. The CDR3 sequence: CASSLEPPSTDTQYF. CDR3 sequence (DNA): TGTGCCAGCAGCTTAGAGCCCCCGAGCACAGATACGCAGTATTTT.

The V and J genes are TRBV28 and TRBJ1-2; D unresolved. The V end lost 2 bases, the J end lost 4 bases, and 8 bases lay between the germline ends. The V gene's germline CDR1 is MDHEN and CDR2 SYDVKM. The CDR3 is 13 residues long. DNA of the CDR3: TGTGCCAGCAGTTTAGTTCGGGGCTATGGCTACACCTTC. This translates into CASSLVRGYGYTF.